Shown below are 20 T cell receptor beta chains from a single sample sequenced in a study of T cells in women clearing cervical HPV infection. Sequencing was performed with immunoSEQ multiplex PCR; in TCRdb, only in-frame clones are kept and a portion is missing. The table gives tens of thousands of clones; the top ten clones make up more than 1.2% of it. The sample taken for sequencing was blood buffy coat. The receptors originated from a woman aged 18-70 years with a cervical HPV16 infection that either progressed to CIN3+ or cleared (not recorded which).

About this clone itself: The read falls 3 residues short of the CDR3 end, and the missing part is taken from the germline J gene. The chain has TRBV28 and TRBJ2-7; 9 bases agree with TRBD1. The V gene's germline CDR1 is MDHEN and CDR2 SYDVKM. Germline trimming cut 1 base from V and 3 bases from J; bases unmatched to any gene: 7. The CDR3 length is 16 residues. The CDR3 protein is CASSLLGRGQGYEQYF. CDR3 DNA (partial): TGTGCCAGCAGTTTATTAGGTAGGGGACAGGGCTACGAG.

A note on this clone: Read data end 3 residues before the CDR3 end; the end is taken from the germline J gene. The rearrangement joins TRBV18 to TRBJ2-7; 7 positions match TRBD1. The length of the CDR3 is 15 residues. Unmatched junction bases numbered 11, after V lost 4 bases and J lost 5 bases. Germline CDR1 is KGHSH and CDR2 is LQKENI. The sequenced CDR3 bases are TGTGCCAGCTCACGTACAGGGGCATCTCCCCACGAG. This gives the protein CASSRTGASPHE. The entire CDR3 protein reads CASSRTGASPHEQYF. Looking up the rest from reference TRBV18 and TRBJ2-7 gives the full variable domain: NAGVMQNPRHLVRRRGQEARLRCSPMKGHSHVYWYRQLPEEGLKFMVYLQKENIIDESGMPKERFSAEFPKEGPSILRIQQVVRGDSAAYFCASSRTGASPHEQYFGPGTRLTVT.

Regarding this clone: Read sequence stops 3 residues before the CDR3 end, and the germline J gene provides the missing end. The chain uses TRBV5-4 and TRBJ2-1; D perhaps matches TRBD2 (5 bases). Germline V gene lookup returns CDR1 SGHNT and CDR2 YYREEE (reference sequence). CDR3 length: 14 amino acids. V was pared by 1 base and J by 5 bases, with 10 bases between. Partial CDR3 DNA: TGTGCCAGCAGCTTGAATCGGGGTGACAATGAG. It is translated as CASSLNRGDNE. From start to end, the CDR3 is CASSLNRGDNEQFF. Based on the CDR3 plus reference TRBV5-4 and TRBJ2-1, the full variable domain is ETGVTQSPTHLIKTRGQQVTLRCSSQSGHNTVSWYQQALGQGPQFIFQYYREEENGRGNFPPRFSGLQFPNYSSELNVNALELDDSALYLCASSLNRGDNEQFFGPGTRLTVL.

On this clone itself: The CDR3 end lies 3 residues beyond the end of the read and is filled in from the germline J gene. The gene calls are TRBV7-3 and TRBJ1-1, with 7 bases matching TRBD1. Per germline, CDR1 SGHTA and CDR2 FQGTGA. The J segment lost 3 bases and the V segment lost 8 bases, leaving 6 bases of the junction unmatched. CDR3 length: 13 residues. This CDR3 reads CASGLTGYTEAFF. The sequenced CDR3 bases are TGTGCCAGCGGACTGACAGGGTACACTGAA.

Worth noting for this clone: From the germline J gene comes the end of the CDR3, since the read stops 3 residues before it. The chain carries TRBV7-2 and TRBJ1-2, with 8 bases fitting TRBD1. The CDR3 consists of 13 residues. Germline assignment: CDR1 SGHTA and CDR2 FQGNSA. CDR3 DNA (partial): TGTGCCAGCAGCAAGGACAGGGCACGAGGC. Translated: CASSKDRARG. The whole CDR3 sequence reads CASSKDRARGYTF.

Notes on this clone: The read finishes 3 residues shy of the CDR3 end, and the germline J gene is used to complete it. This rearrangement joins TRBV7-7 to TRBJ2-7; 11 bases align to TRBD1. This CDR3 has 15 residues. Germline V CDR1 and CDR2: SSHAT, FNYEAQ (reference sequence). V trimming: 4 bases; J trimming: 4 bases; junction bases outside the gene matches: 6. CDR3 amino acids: CASSSGQGGFYEQYF. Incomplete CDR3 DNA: TGTGCCAGCAGCTCGGGACAGGGGGGCTTTTACGAG.

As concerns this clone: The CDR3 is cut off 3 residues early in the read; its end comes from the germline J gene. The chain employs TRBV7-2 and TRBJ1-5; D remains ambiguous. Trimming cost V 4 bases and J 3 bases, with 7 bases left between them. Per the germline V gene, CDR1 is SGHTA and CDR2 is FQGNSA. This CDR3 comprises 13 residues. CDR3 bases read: TGTGCCAGCAGCTACAGAACCAATCAGCCC. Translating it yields CASSYRTNQP. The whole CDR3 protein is CASSYRTNQPQHF.

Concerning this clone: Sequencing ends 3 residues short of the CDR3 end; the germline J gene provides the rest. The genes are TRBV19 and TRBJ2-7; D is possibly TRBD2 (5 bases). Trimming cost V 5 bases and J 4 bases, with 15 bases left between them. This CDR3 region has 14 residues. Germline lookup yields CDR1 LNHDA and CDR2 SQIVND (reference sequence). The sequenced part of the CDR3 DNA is TGTGCCAGTAGTCCCCGGGATAGCGCGTACGAG. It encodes CASSPRDSAYE. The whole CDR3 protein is CASSPRDSAYEQYF.

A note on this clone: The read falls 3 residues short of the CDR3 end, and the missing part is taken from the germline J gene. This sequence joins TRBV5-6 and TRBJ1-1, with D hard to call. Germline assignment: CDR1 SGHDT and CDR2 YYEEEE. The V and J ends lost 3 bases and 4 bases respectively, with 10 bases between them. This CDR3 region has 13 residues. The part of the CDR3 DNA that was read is TGTGCCAGCAGCTGGCGGGGTAGCACTGAA. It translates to CASSWRGSTE. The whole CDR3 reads CASSWRGSTEAFF.

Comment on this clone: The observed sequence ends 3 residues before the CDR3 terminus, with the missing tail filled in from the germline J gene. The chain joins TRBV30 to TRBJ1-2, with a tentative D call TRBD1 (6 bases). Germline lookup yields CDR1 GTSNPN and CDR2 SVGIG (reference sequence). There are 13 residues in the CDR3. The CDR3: CARGTSGTDTYTF. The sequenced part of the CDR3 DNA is TGTGCCAGGGGGACTAGCGGCACAGATACC.

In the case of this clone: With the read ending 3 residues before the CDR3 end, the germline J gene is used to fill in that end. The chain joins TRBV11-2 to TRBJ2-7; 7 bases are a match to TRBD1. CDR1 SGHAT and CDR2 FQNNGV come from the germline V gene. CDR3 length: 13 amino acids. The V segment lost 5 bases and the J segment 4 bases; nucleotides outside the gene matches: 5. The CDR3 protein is CASSADRLYEQYF. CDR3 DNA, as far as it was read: TGTGCCAGCAGCGCGGACAGGCTTTACGAG.

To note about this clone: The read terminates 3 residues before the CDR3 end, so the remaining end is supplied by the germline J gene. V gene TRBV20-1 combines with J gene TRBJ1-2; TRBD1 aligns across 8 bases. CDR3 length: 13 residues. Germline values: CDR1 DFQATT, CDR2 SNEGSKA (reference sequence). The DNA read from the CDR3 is TGCAGTGCCCCGAGGACAGGGCTCGGGGGC. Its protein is CSAPRTGLGG. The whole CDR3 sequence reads CSAPRTGLGGYTF.

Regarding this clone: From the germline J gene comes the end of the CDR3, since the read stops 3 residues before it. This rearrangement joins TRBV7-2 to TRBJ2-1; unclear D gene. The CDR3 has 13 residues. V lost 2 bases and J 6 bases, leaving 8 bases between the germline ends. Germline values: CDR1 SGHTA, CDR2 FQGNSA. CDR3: CASSLWARNEQFF. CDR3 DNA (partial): TGTGCCAGCAGCTTATGGGCGCGCAATGAG.

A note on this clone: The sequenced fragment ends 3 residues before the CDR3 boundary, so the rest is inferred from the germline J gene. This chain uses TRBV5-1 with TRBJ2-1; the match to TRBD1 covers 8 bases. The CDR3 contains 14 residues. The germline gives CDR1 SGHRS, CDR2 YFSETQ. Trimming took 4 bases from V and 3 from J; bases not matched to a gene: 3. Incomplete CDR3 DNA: TGCGCCAGCAGCCTGGACAGGGTCTACAATGAG. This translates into CASSLDRVYNE. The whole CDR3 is CASSLDRVYNEQFF.

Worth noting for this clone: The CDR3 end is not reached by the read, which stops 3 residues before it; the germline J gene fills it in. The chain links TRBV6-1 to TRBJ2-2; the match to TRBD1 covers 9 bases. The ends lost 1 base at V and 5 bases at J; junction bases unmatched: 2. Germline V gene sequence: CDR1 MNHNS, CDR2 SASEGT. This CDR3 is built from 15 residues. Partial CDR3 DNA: TGTGCCAGCAGTGAAGTCGGGACAGGGACCGGGGAG. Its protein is CASSEVGTGTGE. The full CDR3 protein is CASSEVGTGTGELFF.

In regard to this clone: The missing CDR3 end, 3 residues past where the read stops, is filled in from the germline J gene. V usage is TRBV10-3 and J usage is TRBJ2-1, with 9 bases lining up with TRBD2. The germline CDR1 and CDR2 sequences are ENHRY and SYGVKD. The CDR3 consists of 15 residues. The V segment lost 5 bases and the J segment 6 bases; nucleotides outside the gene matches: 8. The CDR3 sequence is CAISRAGGISNEQFF. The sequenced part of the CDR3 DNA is TGTGCCATCAGTAGAGCGGGGGGCATATCCAATGAG.

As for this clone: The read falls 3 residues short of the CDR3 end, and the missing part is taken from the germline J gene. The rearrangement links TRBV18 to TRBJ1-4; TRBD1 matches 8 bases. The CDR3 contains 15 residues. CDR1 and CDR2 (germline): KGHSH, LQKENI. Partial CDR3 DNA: TGTGCCAGCTCACCACCGGCAGGGGGCAATTCACCA. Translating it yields CASSPPAGGNSP. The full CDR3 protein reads CASSPPAGGNSPLFF.

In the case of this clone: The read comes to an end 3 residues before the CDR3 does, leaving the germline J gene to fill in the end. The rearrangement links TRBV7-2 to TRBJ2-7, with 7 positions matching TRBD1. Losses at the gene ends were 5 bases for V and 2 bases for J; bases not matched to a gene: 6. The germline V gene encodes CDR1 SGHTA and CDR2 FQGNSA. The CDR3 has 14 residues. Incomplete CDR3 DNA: TGTGCCAGCAGCCCCCGGGACAGTACCTACGAG. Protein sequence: CASSPRDSTYE. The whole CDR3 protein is CASSPRDSTYEQYF. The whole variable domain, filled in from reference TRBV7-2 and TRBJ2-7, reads GAGVSQSPSNKVTEKGKDVELRCDPISGHTALYWYRQSLGQGLEFLIYFQGNSAPDKSGLPSDRFSAERTGGSVSTLTIQRTQQEDSAVYLCASSPRDSTYEQYFGPGTRLTVT.

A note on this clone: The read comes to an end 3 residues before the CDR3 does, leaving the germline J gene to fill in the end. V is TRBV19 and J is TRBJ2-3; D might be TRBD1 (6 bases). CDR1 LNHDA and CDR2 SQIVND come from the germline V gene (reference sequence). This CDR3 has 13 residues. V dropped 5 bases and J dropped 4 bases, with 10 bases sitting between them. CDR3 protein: CASSSRTADTQYF. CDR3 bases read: TGTGCCAGTAGTTCCAGGACAGCAGATACG.

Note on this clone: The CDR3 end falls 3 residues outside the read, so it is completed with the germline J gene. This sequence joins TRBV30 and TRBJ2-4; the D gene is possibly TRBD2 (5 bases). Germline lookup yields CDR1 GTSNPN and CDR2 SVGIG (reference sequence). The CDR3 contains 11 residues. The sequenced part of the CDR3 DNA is TGTGCCTGGGGTAGCGAGTCTATT. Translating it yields CAWGSESI. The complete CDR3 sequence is CAWGSESIQYF.